This is a list of T cell receptor beta chains from one sample in a study of shared clonotypes between healthy human individuals. Assay: immunoSEQ multiplex PCR; the TCRdb copy retains only in-frame clones and omits some. The top ten hold approximately 12% of the sample, which has approximately 480,000 clones, over 75% seen once. The sequenced sample consisted of PBMCs. These receptors all come from a woman aged 35 to 49 in good health. Some clones in this sample may be carry-over from other donors' samples. Each CDR3 is given with its conserved first and last residue. The order of the fields is clone size, J gene, V gene, D gene, CDR3 DNA, CDR3 protein. D genes are given only for firm matches. Some rows mark clone size as missing; the rest say once, few, many or name a class of expanded clone.

.,TRBJ2-7,TRBV2,TRBD2,TGTGCCAGCAGTGCTTCGACTAGCGGAATACCCTCCTACGAGCAGTACTTC,CASSASTSGIPSYEQYF
.,TRBJ2-2,TRBV2,.,TGTGCCAGCAGTGAGAGACTGACGAACACCGGGGAGCTGTTTTTT,CASSERLTNTGELFF
once,TRBJ2-5,TRBV18,.,TGTGCCAGCTCCGCGGACATACAAGAGACCCAGTACTTC,CASSADIQETQYF
few,TRBJ2-7,TRBV18,.,TGTGCCAGCTCACCACGACCACAGGGAGACTACGAGCAGTACTTC,CASSPRPQGDYEQYF
.,TRBJ1-1,TRBV18,TRBD1,TGTGCCAGCTCGAGCTCGGGACAGGCTGGGGGGACTGAAGCTTTCTTT,CASSSSGQAGGTEAFF
many,TRBJ1-1,TRBV29-1,TRBD1,TGCAGCGTTGGGGACCGGGACAGGGGAAAAACTTTCTTT,CSVGDRDRGKTFF
.,TRBJ2-7,TRBV5-6,TRBD1,TGTGCCAGCAGCTTGGGATGGGGACAGGTCCCCTACGAGCAGTACTTC,CASSLGWGQVPYEQYF
.,TRBJ2-6,TRBV2,.,TGTGCCAGCACCCCAAGGTCAGGGTTGTCTGGGGCCAACGTCCTGACTTTC,CASTPRSGLSGANVLTF
.,TRBJ2-1,TRBV6-4,TRBD2,TGTGCCAGCAGTGGACTAGCGGGAGATCACCATGAGCAGTTCTTC,CASSGLAGDHHEQFF
.,TRBJ2-6,TRBV28,.,TGTGCCAGCAGATTGAGCTCTGGGGCCAACGTCCTGACTTTC,CASRLSSGANVLTF
.,TRBJ2-2,TRBV30,TRBD1,TGTGCCTGGAGTGCCCCCAACAGGGGGCTAATGTCCGGGGAGCTGTTTTTT,CAWSAPNRGLMSGELFF
.,TRBJ2-2,TRBV29-1,TRBD1,TGCAGCGCCGTAGAGGGGGCCGACACCGGGGAGCTGTTTTTT,CSAVEGADTGELFF
.,TRBJ1-5,TRBV19,.,TGTGCCAGTACCGACCATAGGGGTACCAATCAGCCCCAGCATTTT,CASTDHRGTNQPQHF
once,TRBJ1-2,TRBV19,TRBD1,TGTGCCAGTAGTAATACCGGGACAGCGACTAACTATGGCTACACCTTC,CASSNTGTATNYGYTF
once,TRBJ2-2,TRBV7-8,.,TGTGCCAGCAGCTTAATGATAAACACCGGGGAGCTGTTTTTT,CASSLMINTGELFF
.,TRBJ2-5,TRBV18,.,TGTGCCAGCTCACCGCCCTCGGACCAAGAGACCCAGTACTTC,CASSPPSDQETQYF
many,TRBJ2-7,TRBV11-2,.,TGTGCCAGCAGCTTAAACTTCAGAGAGCACGAGCAGTACTTC,CASSLNFREHEQYF
.,TRBJ2-1,TRBV9,.,TGTGCCAGCAGCCCTAGACAGGAGATCCGTCAGTTCTTC,CASSPRQEIRQFF
.,TRBJ2-7,TRBV29-1,.,TGCAGCGTGAACATCGGGGGGCAGCTTAGCGAGCAGTACTTC,CSVNIGGQLSEQYF
.,TRBJ2-3,TRBV9,.,TGTGCCAGCACCGCGGGCATCACCACAGATACGCAGTATTTT,CASTAGITTDTQYF
few,TRBJ2-2,TRBV19,.,TGTGCCAGTACTCCCCGGGACCGGGGGAACACCGGGGAGCTGTTTTTT,CASTPRDRGNTGELFF
.,TRBJ2-1,TRBV7-8,.,TGTGCCAGCAGTCGACGGGACTCCCATTCAATCAATGAGCAGTTCTTC,CASSRRDSHSINEQFF
few,TRBJ1-1,TRBV2,.,TGTGCCAGTCTTAACAGGGTAGGGAGGGACACTGAAGCTTTCTTT,CASLNRVGRDTEAFF